The source of this TCR beta chain is a study of shared clonotypes between healthy human individuals. Germline lookup yields CDR1 ENHRY and CDR2 SYGVKD. The CDR3 covers 18 residues. Losses at the gene ends were 0 bases for V and 3 bases for J; bases not matched to a gene: 5. Selected positively for CCR7 and CD45RO-negative, naive CD8 cells excluded terminally differentiated effector memory CD45RA+ cells. Donors included only healthy HIV-negative adults lacking recent acute infections or vaccinations. As for this clone: Its antigen is not identified.

Overall study findings and caveats: Clonotypes shared by all four donors outscored non-shared clonotypes in generation probability. When naive CD4 clonotypes were compared across a few donors, about 4.8% were shared.

The authors' processing: Owing to the provision of junction-only sequences devoid of quality scores by immunoSEQ, filtering differed. Sequencing was performed with immunoSEQ multiplex PCR; in TCRdb, only in-frame clones are kept and a portion is missing. V, J and clone size are taken as reported in that table, and D and trimming were inferred from the DNA itself. The data contain over 750,000 clones, roughly 96% of them singletons. Sequencing was performed on naive CD8+ T cells sorted from blood. This clonotype was sampled from a man younger than 45 in good health. The chain is built from TRBV10-3 and TRBJ2-1, with 13 bases aligning to TRBD2. The CDR3 coding sequence is TGTGCCATCAGTGAGTCCCTAAGACTAGCGGGAGGCTACAATGAGCAGTTCTTC. Protein product: CAISESLRLAGGYNEQFF.